The present T cell receptor (beta chain) was sequenced within a study of blood T cell repertoires in COVID-19. Study at large: Whether acute or convalescent, the COVID-19 samples came from the United States, Italy and Spain. PBMCs, B-cell-depleted T cells, or T cells provided the cDNA or gDNA that made up the material.

Authors' processing steps: Reference gene primer amplification gave nucleated cell count estimates. Clones were sequenced by immunoSEQ multiplex PCR, and TCRdb holds only the in-frame ones, with some missing. D and trimming come from the DNA, and the V and J calls and clone size come from that table. The sample contains about 81,000 clones, about nine tenths of which appear only once. The source is a woman aged 45-65 years in a cohort sampled during active COVID-19. Sequences were obtained from peripheral blood.

The CDR3 sequence: CASSHTGFGTEAFF. CDR3 DNA: TGTGCCAGCAGTCATACAGGGTTCGGGACTGAAGCTTTCTTT. The chain joins TRBV6-5 to TRBJ1-1; D is perhaps TRBD1 (6 bases). This CDR3 is 14 amino acids long. V lost 5 bases and J lost 5, with 15 bases in between. Germline CDR1 is MNHEY and CDR2 is SVGAGI.